The clone carrying this T cell receptor beta chain was detected many times. Antigen specificity is unknown. Donors were healthy Caucasian individuals from Russia aged roughly 6 to 95. The CDR3 totals 15 residues. The ends lost 5 bases at V and 5 bases at J; junction bases unmatched: 7. From germline, CDR1 is SGHAT and CDR2 FQNNGV. This sample was included in a study of blood T cells in healthy people across ages. Study results and caveats: Both naive CD4+ cell counts and diversity were greater in long-lived donors than in aged donors.

For the second PCR, which ran for roughly 7 to 11 cycles, a sample-barcoded 5' primer and a J-beta primer mix were used. TCRdb fed the 5' RACE reads into MiXCR, producing one record per CDR3 protein. The sample includes about 1.7 million distinct CDR3 sequences, roughly 27% of them seen just once. The V call is TRBV11-2, the J call TRBJ2-7; the match to TRBD1 covers 12 bases. Sequencing was performed on blood. The receptor's source is a woman aged 25-40 years in good health. This CDR3 is CASSRFGTGGDEQYF. CDR3 bases: TGTGCCAGCAGCAGATTTGGGACAGGGGGCGACGAGCAGTACTTC.